This T cell receptor (beta chain) was captured by sequencing in a study of blood T cell repertoires in COVID-19. Note on this clone: The sample holds other DNA sequences that translate to the same CDR3.

There are 13 residues in the CDR3. From germline, CDR1 is SEHNR and CDR2 FQNEAQ (reference sequence). V dropped 3 bases and J dropped 6; count of bases not matched to a gene: 1. Original handling: Amplifying reference gene primers gave estimates of nucleated cell counts. Assay: immunoSEQ multiplex PCR; the TCRdb copy retains only in-frame clones and omits some. V, J and clone size were drawn from that table, and D and trimming were deduced from the DNA. In the table there are around 280,000 clones, roughly 89% of which are singletons. The sequence came from a woman in her late teens or twenties with acute COVID-19. The chain employs TRBV7-9 and TRBJ2-3, with 9 bases matching TRBD1. Sequenced: PBMCs or T cells enriched from blood (not recorded which). CDR3 DNA: TGTGCCAGCAGCTTTGACAGGGGGGATACGCAGTATTTT. This encodes CASSFDRGDTQYF.